Below are 15 T cell receptor beta chains sequenced from a single sample in a study of cytomegalovirus exposure and HLA in healthy donors. The PCR contained 60 Vbeta and 13 Jbeta primers. The repertoire was sequenced with immunoSEQ multiplex PCR; TCRdb's copy has only in-frame clones and lacks some. Among 170,000 or so clones listed, 77% were seen once. The sequenced sample consisted of PBMCs. These receptors were taken from a woman aged 25 to 45 in good health and CMV-seronegative.

CDR3 sequence reads: CASSIAWTVNQPQHF. DNA of the CDR3: TGTGCCAGTAGTATCGCTTGGACAGTGAATCAGCCCCAGCATTTT. This sequence joins TRBV19 and TRBJ1-5; D may be TRBD1 (6 bases). This CDR3 comprises 15 residues. Trimming left V 3 bases short and J 4 bases short, with 13 bases between. Per germline, CDR1 LNHDA and CDR2 SQIVND (reference sequence).

The chain couples TRBV19 to TRBJ2-2; no clear D. The V gene's germline CDR1 is LNHDA and CDR2 SQIVND (reference sequence). The CDR3 has 13 residues. Trimming took off 4 bases at V and 3 bases at J, with 6 bases between the two ends. DNA for the CDR3: TGTGCCAGTAGTAGCGGTTACACCGGGGAGCTGTTTTTT. Its translation is CASSSGYTGELFF.

This clone has a single count. This rearrangement joins TRBV4-3 to TRBJ2-3; tentatively, D is TRBD1 (6 bases). The V end was cut by 4 bases, the J end by 5 bases, with 7 bases between. Per the germline V gene, CDR1 is LGHNA and CDR2 is YSLEER. This CDR3 has 12 amino acids. CDR3 sequence: CASSPRGDTQYF. For the CDR3, the DNA is TGCGCCAGCAGCCCCAGGGGAGATACGCAGTATTTT.

The CDR3 bases are TGTGCCAGCAGCTTACACCACAGTTACTCCTACGAGCAGTACTTC. Protein product: CASSLHHSYSYEQYF. The chain combines TRBV7-9 with TRBJ2-7; no clear D gene. This CDR3 region has 15 residues. Germline loops: CDR1 SEHNR, CDR2 FQNEAQ (reference sequence). Trimming took off 2 bases at V and 0 bases at J, with 11 bases between the two ends.

The chain joins TRBV30 to TRBJ2-2; 10 nucleotides agree with TRBD2. The CDR3 runs 14 residues. V shed 5 bases and J 1 base; nucleotides not matched to a gene: 1. CDR1 and CDR2 (germline): GTSNPN, SVGIG (reference sequence). CDR3 sequence: CAWEREGNTGELFF. CDR3 DNA: TGTGCCTGGGAGCGGGAGGGGAACACCGGGGAGCTGTTTTTT.

The chain employs TRBV10-3 and TRBJ1-2; 8 bases line up with TRBD1. Germline CDR1 is ENHRY and CDR2 is SYGVKD. After removal of 8 bases from V and 3 bases from J, the junction contained 2 bases not matched to a gene. This CDR3 is built from 12 residues. The CDR3 DNA follows: TGTGCCATCGGGACAGGTTACTATGGCTACACCTTC. It is translated as CAIGTGYYGYTF.

The rearrangement links TRBV4-3 to TRBJ2-3; 7 nucleotides agree with TRBD1. Losses at the gene ends were 3 bases for V and 4 bases for J; bases not matched to a gene: 13. The CDR3 consists of 17 residues. Germline lookup yields CDR1 LGHNA and CDR2 YSLEER. The CDR3 DNA reads as TGCGCCAGCAGCCACCGATGGGCTAATCAGGGGGCAGATACGCAGTATTTT. It codes for CASSHRWANQGADTQYF.

This chain joins TRBV18 and TRBJ1-2, with TRBD1 matching over 9 bases. This CDR3 has 15 residues. With 1 base clipped from V and 8 bases from J, the junction kept 8 bases outside the gene matches. CDR1 is KGHSH and CDR2 is LQKENI in the germline V gene. The CDR3 region is CASSPRIQDRGGYTF. In DNA form, the CDR3 reads TGTGCCAGCTCACCACGGATCCAGGACAGGGGCGGCTACACCTTC.

The V call is TRBV28, the J call TRBJ1-2, with 8 positions matching TRBD1. The V gene's germline CDR1 is MDHEN and CDR2 SYDVKM. This CDR3 has 15 residues. V lost 5 bases, J lost 8 bases, and 13 bases stayed unmatched. CDR3 sequence (DNA): TGTGCCAGCAGTCAATTCCCGGACAGGGTGGAAGGCTACACCTTC. Encoded protein: CASSQFPDRVEGYTF.

This chain links TRBV7-2 with TRBJ2-5; TRBD1 matches 10 bases. The CDR3 loop spans 15 amino acids. Germline CDR1 SGHTA, CDR2 FQGNSA. V shed 5 bases, J shed 5 bases, and the junction held 8 bases outside the gene matches. The CDR3 protein is CASSLRDRGRETQYF. As DNA, the CDR3 is TGTGCCAGCAGCCTGAGGGACAGGGGTAGGGAGACCCAGTACTTC.

The chain joins TRBV14 to TRBJ1-3; 8 bases match TRBD1. This CDR3 spans 15 amino acids. The V and J ends lost 3 bases and 3 bases, in that order; junction bases with no gene match: 4. Germline V CDR1 and CDR2: SGHDN, FVKESK. The CDR3 spells CASSHPGTGGNTIYF. For the CDR3, the DNA is TGTGCCAGCAGCCACCCAGGGACAGGTGGAAACACCATATATTTT.

The chain uses TRBV7-7 and TRBJ2-1; TRBD1 aligns across 7 bases. CDR1 SSHAT and CDR2 FNYEAQ come from the germline V gene (reference sequence). V lost 3 bases and J lost 4; bases outside the gene matches: 6. CDR3 length: 15 residues. DNA for the CDR3: TGTGCCAGCAGCTTGGGACCGGACAGGTACAATGAGCAGTTCTTC. Amino acids: CASSLGPDRYNEQFF.

The rearrangement links TRBV19 to TRBJ1-4, with D perhaps matching TRBD1 (5 bases). The germline V gene has CDR1 LNHDA and CDR2 SQIVND (reference sequence). The CDR3 spans 13 residues. Trimming pared 7 bases from V and 8 bases from J, leaving 14 bases between. The CDR3 bases are TGTGCCAGTACCCTAGGGGTGGGCGAAAAACTGTTTTTT. As protein: CASTLGVGEKLFF.

This clone was observed a single time. V and J are TRBV7-9 and TRBJ1-1; a possible D gene is TRBD1 (6 bases). CDR1 is SEHNR, CDR2 FQNEAQ, per germline (reference sequence). Trimming shortened V by 5 bases and J by 8 bases, and 24 bases separated the two germline ends. This CDR3 comprises 16 residues. CDR3 in amino acids: CASSPETGGIDSEAFF. The CDR3 coding sequence is TGTGCCAGCAGCCCAGAGACAGGAGGTATAGATTCGGAAGCTTTCTTT.

This clone appeared a few times. The chain couples TRBV7-3 to TRBJ1-6, with 7 bases fitting TRBD1. Germline loops: CDR1 SGHTA, CDR2 FQGTGA. Germline trimming cut 2 bases from V and 10 bases from J; bases unmatched to any gene: 8. The CDR3 extends over 15 amino acids. The CDR3 DNA is TGTGCCAGCAGCTTAGGGCCAGGGGGTAACTCACCCCTCCACTTT. It specifies CASSLGPGGNSPLHF.